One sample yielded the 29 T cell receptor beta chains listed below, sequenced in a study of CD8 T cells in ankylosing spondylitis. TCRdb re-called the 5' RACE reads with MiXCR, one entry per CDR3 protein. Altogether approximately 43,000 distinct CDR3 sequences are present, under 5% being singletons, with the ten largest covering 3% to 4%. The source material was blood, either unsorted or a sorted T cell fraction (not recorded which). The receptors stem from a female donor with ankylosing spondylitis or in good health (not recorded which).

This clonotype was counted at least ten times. The CDR3 region is CASSATGTGNTIYF. In DNA form, the CDR3 reads TGTGCCAGCAGCGCGACAGGGACTGGAAACACCATATATTTT. The chain combines TRBV9 with TRBJ1-3; 7 bases are shared with TRBD1. Germline V gene lookup returns CDR1 SGDLS and CDR2 YYNGEE. The CDR3 runs to 14 residues. The ends lost 3 bases at V and 2 bases at J; junction bases unmatched: 2.

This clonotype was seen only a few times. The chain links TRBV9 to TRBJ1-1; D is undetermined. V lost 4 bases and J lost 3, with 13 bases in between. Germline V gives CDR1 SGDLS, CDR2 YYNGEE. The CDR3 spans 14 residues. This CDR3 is CASSLDGVDTEAFF. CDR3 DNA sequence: TGTGCCAGCAGCTTAGACGGGGTAGACACTGAAGCTTTCTTT. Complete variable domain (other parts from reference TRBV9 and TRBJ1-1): DSGVTQTPKHLITATGQRVTLRCSPRSGDLSVYWYQQSLDQGLQFLIQYYNGEERAKGNILERFSAQQFPDLHSELNLSSLELGDSALYFCASSLDGVDTEAFFGQGTRLTVV.

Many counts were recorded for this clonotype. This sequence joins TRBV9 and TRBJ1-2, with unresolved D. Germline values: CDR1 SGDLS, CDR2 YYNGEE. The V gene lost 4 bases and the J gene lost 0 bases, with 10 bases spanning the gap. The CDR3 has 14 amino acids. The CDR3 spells CASSPIVANYGYTF. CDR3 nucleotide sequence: TGTGCCAGCAGCCCGATCGTAGCTAACTATGGCTACACCTTC.

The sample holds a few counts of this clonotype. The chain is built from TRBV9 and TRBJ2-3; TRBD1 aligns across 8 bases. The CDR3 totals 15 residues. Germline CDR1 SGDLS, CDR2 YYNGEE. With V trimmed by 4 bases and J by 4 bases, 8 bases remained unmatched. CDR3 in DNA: TGTGCCAGCAGCCCCTCCGGACAGGGCTCAGATACGCAGTATTTT. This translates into CASSPSGQGSDTQYF.

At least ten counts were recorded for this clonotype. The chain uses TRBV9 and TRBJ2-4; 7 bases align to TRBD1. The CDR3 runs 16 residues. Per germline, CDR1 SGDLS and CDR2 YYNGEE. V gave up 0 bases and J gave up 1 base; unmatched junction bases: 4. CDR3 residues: CASSVGRGWAKNIQYF. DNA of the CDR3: TGTGCCAGCAGCGTAGGCAGGGGGTGGGCCAAAAACATTCAGTACTTC.

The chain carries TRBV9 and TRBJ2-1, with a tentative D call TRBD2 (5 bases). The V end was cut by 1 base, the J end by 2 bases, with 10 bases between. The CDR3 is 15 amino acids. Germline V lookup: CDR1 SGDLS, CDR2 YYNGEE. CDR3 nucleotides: TGTGCCAGCAGCGTAAAGACTACGACCTACAATGAGCAGTTCTTC. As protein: CASSVKTTTYNEQFF.

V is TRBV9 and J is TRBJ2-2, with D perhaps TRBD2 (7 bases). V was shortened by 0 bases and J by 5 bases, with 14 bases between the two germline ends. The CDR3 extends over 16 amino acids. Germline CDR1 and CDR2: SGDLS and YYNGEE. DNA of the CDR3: TGTGCCAGCAGCGTAGTGTCCAGGGGAGGGACCGGGGAGCTGTTTTTT. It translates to CASSVVSRGGTGELFF. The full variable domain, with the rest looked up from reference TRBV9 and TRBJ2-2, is DSGVTQTPKHLITATGQRVTLRCSPRSGDLSVYWYQQSLDQGLQFLIQYYNGEERAKGNILERFSAQQFPDLHSELNLSSLELGDSALYFCASSVVSRGGTGELFFGEGSRLTVL.

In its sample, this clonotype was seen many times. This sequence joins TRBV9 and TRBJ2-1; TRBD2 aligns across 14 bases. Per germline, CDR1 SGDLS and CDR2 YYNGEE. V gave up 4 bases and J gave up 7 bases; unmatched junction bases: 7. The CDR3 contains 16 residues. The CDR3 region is CASSTRLAGGGNEQFF. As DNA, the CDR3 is TGTGCCAGCAGCACCCGACTAGCGGGGGGGGGGAATGAGCAGTTCTTC.

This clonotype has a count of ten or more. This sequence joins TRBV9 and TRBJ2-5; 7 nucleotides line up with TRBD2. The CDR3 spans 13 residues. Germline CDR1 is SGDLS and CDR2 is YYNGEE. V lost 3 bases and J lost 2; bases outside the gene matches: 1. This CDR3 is CASSEGGQETQYF. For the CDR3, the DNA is TGTGCCAGCAGCGAGGGAGGGCAAGAGACCCAGTACTTC.

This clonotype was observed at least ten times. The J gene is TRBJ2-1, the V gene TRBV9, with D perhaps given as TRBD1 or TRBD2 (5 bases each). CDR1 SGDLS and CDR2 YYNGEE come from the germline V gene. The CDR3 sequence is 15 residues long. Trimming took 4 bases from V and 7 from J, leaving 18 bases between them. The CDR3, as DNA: TGTGCCAGCAGCCTACAGCCGGGACGACCGAATGAGCAGTTCTTC. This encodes CASSLQPGRPNEQFF.

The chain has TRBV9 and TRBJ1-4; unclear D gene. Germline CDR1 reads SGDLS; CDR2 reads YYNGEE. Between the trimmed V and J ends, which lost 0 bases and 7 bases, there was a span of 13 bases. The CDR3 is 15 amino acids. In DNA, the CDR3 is TGTGCCAGCAGCGTAGCAACAGCTACGATTGAAAAACTGTTTTTT. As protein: CASSVATATIEKLFF.

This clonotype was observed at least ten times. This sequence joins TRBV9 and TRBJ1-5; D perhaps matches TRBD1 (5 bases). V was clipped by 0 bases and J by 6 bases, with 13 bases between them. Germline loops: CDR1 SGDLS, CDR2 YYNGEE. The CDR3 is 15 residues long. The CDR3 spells CASSVGARDGQPQHF. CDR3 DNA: TGTGCCAGCAGCGTAGGGGCCCGGGACGGTCAGCCCCAGCATTTT.

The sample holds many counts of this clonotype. This chain's CDR3 is CASSVGGVRTHTQYF. The CDR3, as DNA: TGTGCCAGCAGCGTAGGGGGGGTAAGGACACATACGCAGTATTTT. The chain links TRBV9 to TRBJ2-3, with D tentatively TRBD2 (6 bases). V lost 0 bases, J lost 7 bases, and 15 bases lay in between. Germline V gene data show CDR1 as SGDLS and CDR2 as YYNGEE. This CDR3 has 15 amino acids.

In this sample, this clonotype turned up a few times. Here the CDR3 reads CASSVLTGLGTDTQYF. DNA for the CDR3: TGTGCCAGCAGCGTATTAACAGGACTGGGCACAGATACGCAGTATTTT. This chain joins TRBV9 and TRBJ2-3; either TRBD1 or TRBD2 may fit D (5 bases each). The V gene lost 1 base and the J gene lost 1 base, with 13 bases spanning the gap. The CDR3 runs 16 residues. Germline V CDR1 and CDR2: SGDLS, YYNGEE.

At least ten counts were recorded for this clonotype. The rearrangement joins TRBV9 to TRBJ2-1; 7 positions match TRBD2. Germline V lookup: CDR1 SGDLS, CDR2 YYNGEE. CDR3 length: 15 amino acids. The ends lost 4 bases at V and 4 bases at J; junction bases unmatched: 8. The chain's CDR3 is CASSRDWGGYNEQFF. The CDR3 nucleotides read TGTGCCAGCAGCAGAGATTGGGGAGGGTACAATGAGCAGTTCTTC.

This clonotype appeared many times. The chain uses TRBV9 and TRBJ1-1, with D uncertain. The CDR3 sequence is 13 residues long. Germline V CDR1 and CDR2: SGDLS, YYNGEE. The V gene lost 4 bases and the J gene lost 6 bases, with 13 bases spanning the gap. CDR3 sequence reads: CASSPWDDSEAFF. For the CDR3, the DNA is TGTGCCAGCAGCCCTTGGGATGATTCTGAAGCTTTCTTT.

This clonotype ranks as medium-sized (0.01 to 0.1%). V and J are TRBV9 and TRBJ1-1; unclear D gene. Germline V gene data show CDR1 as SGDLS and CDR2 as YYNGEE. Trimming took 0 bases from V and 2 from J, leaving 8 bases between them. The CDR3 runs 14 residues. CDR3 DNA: TGTGCCAGCAGCGTAGGGTACACCAACACTGAAGCTTTCTTT. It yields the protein CASSVGYTNTEAFF.

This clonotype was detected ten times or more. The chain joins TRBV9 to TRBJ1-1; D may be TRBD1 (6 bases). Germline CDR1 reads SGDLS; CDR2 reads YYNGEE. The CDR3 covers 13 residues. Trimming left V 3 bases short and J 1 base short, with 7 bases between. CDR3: CASSEGGNTEAFF. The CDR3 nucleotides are TGTGCCAGCAGCGAGGGGGGGAACACTGAAGCTTTCTTT.

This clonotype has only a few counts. CDR3 in amino acids: CASSTGRTPYEQYF. DNA of the CDR3: TGTGCCAGCAGTACGGGCCGAACTCCCTACGAGCAGTACTTC. The chain is built from TRBV9 and TRBJ2-7; D ambiguous. The germline V gene encodes CDR1 SGDLS and CDR2 YYNGEE. This CDR3 is 14 amino acids long. The V gene lost 5 bases and the J gene lost 2 bases, with 14 bases spanning the gap. Full variable domain (rest looked up from reference TRBV9 and TRBJ2-7): DSGVTQTPKHLITATGQRVTLRCSPRSGDLSVYWYQQSLDQGLQFLIQYYNGEERAKGNILERFSAQQFPDLHSELNLSSLELGDSALYFCASSTGRTPYEQYFGPGTRLTVT.

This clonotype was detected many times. The CDR3 sequence is CASSPRLYSLEKLFF. In DNA form, the CDR3 reads TGTGCCAGCAGCCCCCGCCTTTACAGTCTTGAAAAACTGTTTTTT. The rearrangement uses TRBV9 and TRBJ1-4; D unresolved. V gave up 4 bases and J gave up 7 bases, with 17 bases separating them. The CDR3 length is 15 residues. CDR1 and CDR2 (germline): SGDLS, YYNGEE.

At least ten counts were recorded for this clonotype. Here the CDR3 DNA reads TGTGCCAGCAGCGCCGGACAGGGGGCAACAGATACGCAGTATTTT. It translates to CASSAGQGATDTQYF. This chain uses TRBV9 with TRBJ2-3; 11 positions agree with TRBD1. Trimming cost V 3 bases and J 3 bases; bases outside gene matches: 3. Germline V gene data show CDR1 as SGDLS and CDR2 as YYNGEE. The CDR3 is made up of 15 amino acids.

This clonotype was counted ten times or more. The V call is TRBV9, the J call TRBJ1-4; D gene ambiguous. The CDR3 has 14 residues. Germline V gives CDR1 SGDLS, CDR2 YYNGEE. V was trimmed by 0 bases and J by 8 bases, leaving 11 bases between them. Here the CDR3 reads CASSVAPGEEKLFF. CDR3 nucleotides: TGTGCCAGCAGCGTAGCCCCAGGAGAGGAAAAACTGTTTTTT.

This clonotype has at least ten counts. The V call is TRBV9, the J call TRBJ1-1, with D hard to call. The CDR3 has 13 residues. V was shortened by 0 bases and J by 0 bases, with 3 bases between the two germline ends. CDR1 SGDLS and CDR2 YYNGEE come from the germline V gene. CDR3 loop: CASSVVLNTEAFF. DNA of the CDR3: TGTGCCAGCAGCGTAGTCCTGAACACTGAAGCTTTCTTT.

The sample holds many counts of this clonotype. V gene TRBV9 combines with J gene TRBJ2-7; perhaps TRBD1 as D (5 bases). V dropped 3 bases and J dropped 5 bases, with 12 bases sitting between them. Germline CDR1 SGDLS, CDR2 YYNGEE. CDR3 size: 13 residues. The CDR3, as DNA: TGTGCCAGCAGCGAGGGGCCAGGCCACGAGCAGTACTTC. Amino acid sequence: CASSEGPGHEQYF. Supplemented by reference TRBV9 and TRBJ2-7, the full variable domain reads DSGVTQTPKHLITATGQRVTLRCSPRSGDLSVYWYQQSLDQGLQFLIQYYNGEERAKGNILERFSAQQFPDLHSELNLSSLELGDSALYFCASSEGPGHEQYFGPGTRLTVT.

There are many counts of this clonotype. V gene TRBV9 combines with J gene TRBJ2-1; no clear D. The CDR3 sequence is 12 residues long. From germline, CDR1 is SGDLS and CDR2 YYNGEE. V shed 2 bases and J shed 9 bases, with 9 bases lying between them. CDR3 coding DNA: TGTGCCAGCAGCGTGGAAGATGGTGAGCAGTTCTTC. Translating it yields CASSVEDGEQFF.

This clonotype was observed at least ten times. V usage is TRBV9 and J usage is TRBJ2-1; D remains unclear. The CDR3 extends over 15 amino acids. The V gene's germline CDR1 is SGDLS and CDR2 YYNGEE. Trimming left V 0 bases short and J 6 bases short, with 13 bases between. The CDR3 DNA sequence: TGTGCCAGCAGCGTAGAGGCTCCCCAACCCAATGAGCAGTTCTTC. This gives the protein CASSVEAPQPNEQFF.

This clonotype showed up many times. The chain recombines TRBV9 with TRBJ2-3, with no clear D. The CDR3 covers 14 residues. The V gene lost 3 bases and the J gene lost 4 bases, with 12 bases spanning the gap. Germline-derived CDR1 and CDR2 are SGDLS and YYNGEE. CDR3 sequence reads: CASSAIGPPDTQYF. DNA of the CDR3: TGTGCCAGCAGCGCTATAGGCCCCCCAGATACGCAGTATTTT.

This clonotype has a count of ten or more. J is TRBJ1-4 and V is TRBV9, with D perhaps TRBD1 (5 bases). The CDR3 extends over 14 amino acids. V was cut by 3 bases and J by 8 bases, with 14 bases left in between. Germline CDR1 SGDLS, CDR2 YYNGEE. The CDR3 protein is CASSAGRFSEKLFF. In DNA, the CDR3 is TGTGCCAGCAGCGCGGGACGGTTCTCGGAAAAACTGTTTTTT.

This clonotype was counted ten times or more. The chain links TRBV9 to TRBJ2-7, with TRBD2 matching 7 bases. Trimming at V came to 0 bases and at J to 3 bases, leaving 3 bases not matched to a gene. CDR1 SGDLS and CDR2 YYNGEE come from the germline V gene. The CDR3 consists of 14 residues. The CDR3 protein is CASSVAAGVYEQYF. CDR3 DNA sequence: TGTGCCAGCAGCGTAGCCGCGGGAGTCTACGAGCAGTACTTC.